Listed below are T cell receptor beta chains from one sample, sequenced in a study of somatic mutations in cytotoxic T cells in rheumatoid arthritis. The protocol was immunoSEQ multiplex PCR, while the TCRdb copy is restricted to in-frame clones and leaves out a portion. The data show about 27,000 clones, approximately 73% seen once. Sequencing was carried out using CD8+ T cells sorted from blood. These receptors were collected from a woman under 30 in good health. Both conserved end residues are part of each CDR3. A D gene is named only where the DNA matches it firmly. Size values are once, few and many counts, or a class for expanded clones, and some rows have none.

TRBJ1-1	.	.	TRBV7-2	TGTGCCAGCAGCATAGGCGGACCATTTGAAGCTTTCTTT	CASSIGGPFEAFF
TRBJ1-1	.	.	TRBV7-9	TGTGCCAGCAGCCCCGGGTGGGCTACCCCAGGAGCTTTCTTT	CASSPGWATPGAFF
TRBJ2-1	.	TRBD2	TRBV5-1	TGCGCCAGCAGCTTCTACGGGACTAGCGGGAGTGAGTTCTTC	CASSFYGTSGSEFF
TRBJ2-5	once	.	TRBV7-9	TGTGCCAGCAGCACTAGCACTACGTACCAAGAGACCCAGTACTTC	CASSTSTTYQETQYF
TRBJ1-2	.	.	TRBV6-5	TGTGCCAGCAGTTACTCTGAGGGGGGGTATGGCTACACCTTC	CASSYSEGGYGYTF
TRBJ2-5	.	TRBD2	TRBV11-1	TGTGCCAGCAGCTTAGAGGGACTAGCAAGGCGCCAAGAGACCCAGTACTTC	CASSLEGLARRQETQYF
TRBJ2-7	.	.	TRBV5-4	TGTGCCAGCAGCTTTGGCTCCTACGAGCAGTACTTC	CASSFGSYEQYF
TRBJ2-3	.	.	TRBV28	TGTGCCACCGGTCCGACAGGGGAGGGAACAGATACGCAGTATTTT	CATGPTGEGTDTQYF
TRBJ1-1	.	.	TRBV19	TGTGCCAGTAGTATAGCTCCGAACACTGAAGCTTTCTTT	CASSIAPNTEAFF
TRBJ2-2	once	.	TRBV9	TGTGCCAGCAGCGTATGGCAGGCGGACACCGGGGAGCTGTTTTTT	CASSVWQADTGELFF
TRBJ1-1	.	.	TRBV27	TGTGCCAGCAGCCGAGGAGGGAGTGAAGCTTTCTTT	CASSRGGSEAFF
TRBJ1-2	few	TRBD1	TRBV12-5	TGTGCTAGTGGTTTCGGGACAGGGTCGTACTATGGCTACACCTTC	CASGFGTGSYYGYTF
TRBJ2-3	once	TRBD2	TRBV6-5	TGTGCCAGCAGTCTGGGACTAGGAACAGATACGCAGTATTTT	CASSLGLGTDTQYF
TRBJ2-3	once	.	TRBV13	TGTGCCAGCAGCTCCACCACAGATACGCAGTATTTT	CASSSTTDTQYF
TRBJ2-4	.	.	TRBV7-8	TGTGCCAGCAGCTTATTAATGGCAGGGGAAAGCATTCAGTACTTC	CASSLLMAGESIQYF
TRBJ1-1	.	.	TRBV11-2	TGTGCCAGCACCCTCTTGCGGGATGGGGCTTTCTTT	CASTLLRDGAFF
TRBJ2-5	.	TRBD1	TRBV27	TGTGCCAGCAGTTCTCGGACAGGCCACTGGGAGCAGTACTTC	CASSSRTGHWEQYF
TRBJ2-7	once	.	TRBV27	TGTGCCAGCAGTTTAGTTTCCAGAGGCCCCCCCTACGAGCAGTACTTC	CASSLVSRGPPYEQYF
TRBJ1-5	.	.	TRBV19	TGTGCCAGTAGTATCGGGCCTAGCAATCAGCCCCAGCATTTT	CASSIGPSNQPQHF
TRBJ2-7	.	TRBD2	TRBV28	TGTGCCAGCAGCGAAAGGACTAGCGGGAGCCCCTACGAGCAGTACTTC	CASSERTSGSPYEQYF
TRBJ2-3	.	.	TRBV28	TGTGCCAGCAGCCTTCGGGGTAGCCACGGTACGCAGTATTTT	CASSLRGSHGTQYF
TRBJ1-1	few	.	TRBV2	TGTGCCAGCAGTAGTAGGGGGTTTCCTGAAGCTTTCTTT	CASSSRGFPEAFF
TRBJ2-7	few	.	TRBV20-1	TGCAGTGCTAGAGAGGGCTACGAGCAGTACTTC	CSAREGYEQYF
TRBJ2-2	.	TRBD2	TRBV27	TGTGCCAGCAGTTTAGGAGCGGGGGACCCGAGCACCGGGGAGCTGTTTTTT	CASSLGAGDPSTGELFF
TRBJ2-1	.	.	TRBV2	TGTGCCAGCAGTGAATTGGGCGTGAACTCCTACAATGAGCAGTTCTTC	CASSELGVNSYNEQFF
TRBJ2-1	.	TRBD2	TRBV7-8	TGTGCCAGCAGCTTAGATGCGGGGGGGCCGAATGAGCAGTTCTTC	CASSLDAGGPNEQFF
TRBJ2-1	.	TRBD2	TRBV6-1	TGTGCCAGCAGTGTGACTAGCGGCAATGAGCAGTTCTTC	CASSVTSGNEQFF
TRBJ2-2	once	.	TRBV10-1	TGCGCCAGCAGCGCCCTACCGAACACCGGGGAGCTGTTTTTT	CASSALPNTGELFF
TRBJ1-2	.	.	TRBV7-8	TGTGCCGAGACGGCGGTATCCTATGGCTACACCTTC	CAETAVSYGYTF
TRBJ2-1	.	.	TRBV11-2	TGTGCCAGCAGCGCAGGGAGTGATGAGCAGTTCTTC	CASSAGSDEQFF
TRBJ2-1	.	.	TRBV7-6	TGTGCCAGCAGCCCGTGGGCCCCCGACTCCTACAATGAGCAGTTCTTC	CASSPWAPDSYNEQFF
TRBJ1-1	.	TRBD1	TRBV10-1	TGCGCCAGCAGGCAAGACAGGGTGGGTGGTGGAGGGAACACTGAAGCTTTCTTT	CASRQDRVGGGGNTEAFF
TRBJ1-3	.	.	TRBV28	TGTGCCAGCAGGAGATCCAGGGGTTTCTCTGGAAACACCATATATTTT	CASRRSRGFSGNTIYF
TRBJ2-3	once	.	TRBV7-3	TGTGCCAGCAGCAATAGCCCTTTTGTGGGGGGTAGCACAGATACGCAGTATTTT	CASSNSPFVGGSTDTQYF
TRBJ1-3	.	.	TRBV9	TGTGCCAGCAGCGTTCGGTCGGCCTTACTAGAAGGTCTCGCTGGAAACACCATATATTTT	CASSVRSALLEGLAGNTIYF